This is a list of T cell receptor beta chains from one sample in a study of cytomegalovirus exposure and HLA in healthy donors. Assay used: immunoSEQ multiplex PCR; TCRdb lists only in-frame clones, some missing. The data contain 200,000 or so clones, approximately 78% of them singletons. Sequencing used PBMCs. These TCRs come from a woman aged 18-29 years in good health and CMV-seronegative. Both conserved end residues are part of each CDR3. A D gene is named only where the DNA matches it firmly. Clone size is given for some rows only: seen once, a few or many times, or a class if the clone is expanded.

D gene: .; V gene: TRBV7-8; clone size: .; CDR3 protein: CASSLEFGGYLF
D gene: .; V gene: TRBV6-5; clone size: few; CDR3 protein: CASIGDIGNTIYF
D gene: .; V gene: TRBV15; clone size: .; CDR3 protein: CATRGGQGNQPQHF
D gene: TRBD2; V gene: TRBV7-9; clone size: .; CDR3 protein: CASSPWGGDNNEQFF
D gene: TRBD1; V gene: TRBV29-1; clone size: .; CDR3 protein: CSVDRGRETQYF
D gene: .; V gene: TRBV7-7; clone size: once; CDR3 protein: CASSLEAAGKPQYF
D gene: TRBD2; V gene: TRBV9; clone size: .; CDR3 protein: CASSVGLASGETQYF
D gene: TRBD1; V gene: TRBV5-1; clone size: once; CDR3 protein: CASRDRVEDTQYF
D gene: .; V gene: TRBV6-1; clone size: .; CDR3 protein: CASSDAGTFSNQPQHF
D gene: .; V gene: TRBV7-3; clone size: .; CDR3 protein: CASRAPKSRDNEQYF
D gene: TRBD1; V gene: TRBV19; clone size: .; CDR3 protein: CASSPGQGDQPQHF
D gene: .; V gene: TRBV27; clone size: .; CDR3 protein: CASSLTRQAISYEQYF
D gene: TRBD1; V gene: TRBV7-8; clone size: .; CDR3 protein: CASRRDSGPYEQYF
D gene: .; V gene: TRBV19; clone size: .; CDR3 protein: CASSIIGSWAFF
D gene: .; V gene: TRBV30; clone size: .; CDR3 protein: CAWSVSLQETQYF
D gene: TRBD1; V gene: TRBV19; clone size: .; CDR3 protein: CASSAVGTAYNEQFF
D gene: .; V gene: TRBV6-1; clone size: .; CDR3 protein: CASRTAKSAHEQYF
D gene: TRBD1; V gene: TRBV7-9; clone size: .; CDR3 protein: CASSLAGTGASYGYTF
D gene: .; V gene: TRBV4-1; clone size: .; CDR3 protein: CASSQGLTDYYGYTF
D gene: .; V gene: TRBV6-5; clone size: .; CDR3 protein: CASSHSDRGDGELFF
D gene: TRBD1; V gene: TRBV5-1; clone size: few; CDR3 protein: CASSFSGTDNQPQHF
D gene: .; V gene: TRBV6-1; clone size: .; CDR3 protein: CASQRQLSNQPQHF
D gene: TRBD1; V gene: TRBV19; clone size: .; CDR3 protein: CASSFRDRASEQYF
D gene: .; V gene: TRBV4-2; clone size: .; CDR3 protein: CASSQDTTGGSYEQYF
D gene: .; V gene: TRBV7-2; clone size: .; CDR3 protein: CASSLSPTTDTQYF
D gene: TRBD1; V gene: TRBV10-2; clone size: .; CDR3 protein: CASSETGGMAPLHF
D gene: TRBD2; V gene: TRBV6-1; clone size: few; CDR3 protein: CASSEVGLAGANEQFF
D gene: .; V gene: TRBV7-9; clone size: .; CDR3 protein: CSSSLGPTYEQYF
D gene: TRBD1; V gene: TRBV7-9; clone size: .; CDR3 protein: CASSPPTGTYGYTF
D gene: .; V gene: TRBV5-1; clone size: .; CDR3 protein: CASSLGAIQDEQYF
D gene: .; V gene: TRBV5-1; clone size: .; CDR3 protein: CASSLGPGRDSPLHF
D gene: TRBD2; V gene: TRBV19; clone size: .; CDR3 protein: CASSPLGGLAAINEQFF
D gene: TRBD2; V gene: TRBV15; clone size: .; CDR3 protein: CATSRDSGRAVEQYF
D gene: .; V gene: TRBV28; clone size: .; CDR3 protein: CASRKPSGETQYF
D gene: .; V gene: TRBV28; clone size: .; CDR3 protein: CASSLWEAGELFF
D gene: .; V gene: TRBV5-1; clone size: few; CDR3 protein: CASRYGGTEAFF
D gene: TRBD2; V gene: TRBV19; clone size: .; CDR3 protein: CASHRDYNTGELFF
D gene: TRBD1; V gene: TRBV28; clone size: .; CDR3 protein: CASSRTPSKQGLSGYTF
D gene: TRBD2; V gene: TRBV14; clone size: .; CDR3 protein: CASSQVGGGLAGVTSTDTQYF
D gene: TRBD2; V gene: TRBV29-1; clone size: .; CDR3 protein: CSVEDLDVSSSGRKTDTQYF
D gene: .; V gene: TRBV5-1; clone size: few; CDR3 protein: CASSLDGVGTDTQYF
D gene: TRBD2; V gene: TRBV11-2; clone size: .; CDR3 protein: CASISDGVAGFEQYF
D gene: TRBD1; V gene: TRBV27; clone size: few; CDR3 protein: CASSSIGQGVGGFATNEKLFF
D gene: .; V gene: TRBV19; clone size: few; CDR3 protein: CASRSGQYSYEQYF